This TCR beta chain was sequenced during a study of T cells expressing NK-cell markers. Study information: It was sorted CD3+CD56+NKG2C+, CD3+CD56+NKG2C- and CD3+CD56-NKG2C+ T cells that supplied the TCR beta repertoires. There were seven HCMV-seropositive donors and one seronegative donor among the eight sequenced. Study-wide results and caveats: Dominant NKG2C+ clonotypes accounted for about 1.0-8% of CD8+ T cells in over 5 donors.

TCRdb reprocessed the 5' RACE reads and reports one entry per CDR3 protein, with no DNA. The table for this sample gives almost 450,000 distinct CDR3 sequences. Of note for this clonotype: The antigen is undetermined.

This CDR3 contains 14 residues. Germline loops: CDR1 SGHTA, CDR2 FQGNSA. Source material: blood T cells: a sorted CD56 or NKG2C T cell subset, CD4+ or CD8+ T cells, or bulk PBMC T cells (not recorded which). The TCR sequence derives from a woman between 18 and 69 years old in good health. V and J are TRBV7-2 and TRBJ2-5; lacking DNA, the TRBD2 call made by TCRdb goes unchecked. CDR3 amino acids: CASSSSGLEETQYF.